This is a list of T cell receptor beta chains from one sample in a study of blood T cell repertoires in COVID-19. TCRdb's table, derived via immunoSEQ multiplex PCR, lists solely in-frame clones and lacks some. The sample holds roughly 180,000 clones; approximately 80% are singletons and the top ten take 9.5% to 12%. Sequenced sample: PBMCs or T cells enriched from blood (not recorded which). The source is a man aged 50-59 years who had recovered from COVID-19. CDR3s include the opening cysteine and the closing phenylalanine or tryptophan. Fields, in order: J gene, V gene, clone size, D gene, CDR3 DNA, CDR3 protein. The D gene is left open where the match is weak. A clone size is listed for some rows: how often the clone was seen (once, few, many), or a class if it is expanded.

>TRBJ2-5|TRBV27|.|TRBD2
TGTGCCAGCAGTTTAATGGCTAGCGGGAGGCCCCTAACCCAGTACTTC
CASSLMASGRPLTQYF
>TRBJ1-5|TRBV30|.|.
TGTGCCTGGAGTGTAGATTGGGCAGGCAGCAATCAGCCCCAGCATTTT
CAWSVDWAGSNQPQHF
>TRBJ2-4|TRBV6-1|.|.
TGTGCCAGCAGTGATGGGCAGGATGGCAAAAACATTCAGTACTTC
CASSDGQDGKNIQYF
>TRBJ1-5|TRBV3-1/TRBV3-2|.|.
TGTGCCAGCAGCCAAGGCCAACACGCTCGTAGCAATCAGCCCCAGCATTTT
CASSQGQHARSNQPQHF
>TRBJ2-3|TRBV9|.|.
TGTGCCAGCAGCGAGGGGGCGGGACAAACCACAGATACGCAGTATTTT
CASSEGAGQTTDTQYF
>TRBJ2-3|TRBV7-8|few|.
TGTGCCAGCAGCTCTACTACTAGCACAGATACGCAGTATTTT
CASSSTTSTDTQYF
>TRBJ2-1|TRBV9|once|TRBD2
TGTGCCAGCAGCGGCGGACTAGCGGGAGCCGAAAGTGAGCAGTTCTTC
CASSGGLAGAESEQFF
>TRBJ1-2|TRBV12-3/TRBV12-4|.|.
TGTGCCAGCAGGACCTCCACAGGTGCTGGCTACACCTTC
CASRTSTGAGYTF
>TRBJ2-1|TRBV2|.|TRBD2
TGTGCCAGCAGTGCGCCGTCCCATAGCGGGGAACCTTTCTATGAGCAGTTCTTC
CASSAPSHSGEPFYEQFF
>TRBJ2-1|TRBV3-1/TRBV3-2|.|TRBD1
TGTGCCAGCAGCGACGGGGACAGGGGGCTCTACAATGAGCAGTTCTTC
CASSDGDRGLYNEQFF
>TRBJ2-1|TRBV12-3/TRBV12-4|once|.
TGTGCCAGCAGTTTCGGCAATGAGCAGTTCTTC
CASSFGNEQFF
>TRBJ2-7|TRBV11-2|.|TRBD2
TGTGCCAGCAGCTTAGGAACTAGCGGGGGGACTCGAGAGCAGTACTTC
CASSLGTSGGTREQYF
>TRBJ2-2|TRBV5-4|.|TRBD2
TGTGCCAGCAGCTCCCATAGCGGGGACTACCTCACCGGGGAGCTGTTTTTT
CASSSHSGDYLTGELFF
>TRBJ2-7|TRBV15|.|TRBD2
TGTGCCACCAGCAGCTACATGACTAGCGTGTACGAGCAGTACTTC
CATSSYMTSVYEQYF
>TRBJ1-1|TRBV19|.|TRBD1
TGTGCCAGTAGTATCGCCGGGACAGTTAACACTGAAGCTTTCTTT
CASSIAGTVNTEAFF
>TRBJ2-2|TRBV25-1|.|TRBD2
TGTGCCAGCAGTGACTCATATAGCGGGAGGGGAACCGGGGAGCTGTTTTTT
CASSDSYSGRGTGELFF
>TRBJ2-7|TRBV29-1|.|.
TGCAGCGCCCACGGGGGGCCCTACGAGCAGTACTTC
CSAHGGPYEQYF
>TRBJ2-3|TRBV19|.|TRBD2
TGTGCCAGTAGTATCGGCCTCCGTGGGAGGGGAGATACGCAGTATTTT
CASSIGLRGRGDTQYF
>TRBJ2-7|TRBV5-1|.|.
TGCGCCAGCAGCTTGGCCCCGGCTATTAGCCTTTACGAGCAGTACTTC
CASSLAPAISLYEQYF
>TRBJ2-5|TRBV7-6|.|.
TGTGCCAGCAGCTTAGTTGTGGCAGCCCGGGGGCAAGAGACCCAGTACTTC
CASSLVVAARGQETQYF
>TRBJ1-3|TRBV5-8|.|.
TGTGCCAGCAGCCCCGGGTACAGCGGCTCTGGAAACACCATATATTTT
CASSPGYSGSGNTIYF
>TRBJ2-5|TRBV14|.|TRBD2
TGTGCCAGCAGCCAGGGGACTATAGTTTCGGAGACCCAGTACTTC
CASSQGTIVSETQYF
>TRBJ2-1|TRBV3-1/TRBV3-2|.|TRBD1
TGTGCCAGCAGCCAAGGGCCGGGACAGGGTAACAATGAGCAGTTCTTC
CASSQGPGQGNNEQFF
>TRBJ1-1|TRBV12-3/TRBV12-4|.|TRBD1
TGTGCCAGCAGTTTTGGACAGGCAACTGAAGCTTTCTTT
CASSFGQATEAFF
>TRBJ2-2|TRBV7-8|once|TRBD1
TGTGCCAGCAGCCCGAAACCGGGACAGGCATCGAACACCGGGGAGCTGTTTTTT
CASSPKPGQASNTGELFF
>TRBJ2-3|TRBV7-2|.|TRBD2
TGTGCCAGCAGCTTGCAGGGTGTAGCGGGGGCTGGGGATACGCAGTATTTT
CASSLQGVAGAGDTQYF
>TRBJ2-7|TRBV7-6|.|TRBD1
TGTGCCAGCAGCTTAGGGGGACAGGGGGGAACCTACGAGCAGTACTTC
CASSLGGQGGTYEQYF
>TRBJ2-1|TRBV28|.|.
TGTGCCAGCAGCCCCCTCGGGGGGCCCTACAATGAGCAGTTCTTC
CASSPLGGPYNEQFF
>TRBJ1-5|TRBV12-3/TRBV12-4|.|TRBD1
TGTGCCAGCAGTACGACAGGGCCTCAGCCCCAGCATTTT
CASSTTGPQPQHF
>TRBJ1-6|TRBV7-9|.|.
TGTGCCAGCAGTTTGTCGCAGGGGAATTCACCCCTCCACTTT
CASSLSQGNSPLHF
>TRBJ2-3|TRBV12-5|.|.
TGTGCTAGTGGATGGGCTTGGGATACGCAGTATTTT
CASGWAWDTQYF
>TRBJ2-1|TRBV29-1|.|TRBD2
TGCAGCGTCATAGCGGGAGGGCCGAGTGAGCAGTTCTTC
CSVIAGGPSEQFF
>TRBJ2-7|TRBV7-9|.|.
TGTGCCAGCAGCCCCCGACAGTCCTACGAGCAGTACTTC
CASSPRQSYEQYF
>TRBJ2-2|TRBV11-3|.|.
TGTGCCAGCAGCTTAGGCCAGGGCGTCACCGGGGAGCTGTTTTTT
CASSLGQGVTGELFF
>TRBJ1-2|TRBV7-8|.|TRBD1
TGTGCCAGCAGCTTAGTGTCCAGGGGGAATGGCTACACCTTC
CASSLVSRGNGYTF